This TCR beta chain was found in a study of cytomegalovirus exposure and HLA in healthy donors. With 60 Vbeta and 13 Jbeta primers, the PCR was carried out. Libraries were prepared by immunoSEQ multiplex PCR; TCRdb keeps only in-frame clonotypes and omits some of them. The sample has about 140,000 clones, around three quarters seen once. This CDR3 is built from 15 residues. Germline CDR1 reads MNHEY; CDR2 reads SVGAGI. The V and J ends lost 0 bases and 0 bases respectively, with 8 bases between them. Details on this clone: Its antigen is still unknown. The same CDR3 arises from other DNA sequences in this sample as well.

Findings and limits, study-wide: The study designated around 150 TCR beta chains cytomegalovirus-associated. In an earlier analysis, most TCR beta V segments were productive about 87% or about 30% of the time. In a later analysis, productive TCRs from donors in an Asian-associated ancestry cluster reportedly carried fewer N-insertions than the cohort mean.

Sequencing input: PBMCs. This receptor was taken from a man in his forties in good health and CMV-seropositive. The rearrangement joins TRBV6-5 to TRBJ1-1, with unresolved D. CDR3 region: CASSYSIQLNTEAFF. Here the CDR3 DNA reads TGTGCCAGCAGTTACTCGATACAGCTGAACACTGAAGCTTTCTTT.